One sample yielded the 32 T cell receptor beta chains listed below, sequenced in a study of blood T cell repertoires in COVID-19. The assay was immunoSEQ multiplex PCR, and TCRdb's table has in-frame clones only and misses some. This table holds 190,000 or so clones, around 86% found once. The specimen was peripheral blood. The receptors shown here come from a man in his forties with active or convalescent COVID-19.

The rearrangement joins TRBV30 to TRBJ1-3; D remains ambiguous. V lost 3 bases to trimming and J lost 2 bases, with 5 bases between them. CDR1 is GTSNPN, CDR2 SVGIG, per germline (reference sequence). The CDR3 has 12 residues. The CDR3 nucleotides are TGTGCCTGGAGGAGGACTGGAAACACCATATATTTT. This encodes CAWRRTGNTIYF.

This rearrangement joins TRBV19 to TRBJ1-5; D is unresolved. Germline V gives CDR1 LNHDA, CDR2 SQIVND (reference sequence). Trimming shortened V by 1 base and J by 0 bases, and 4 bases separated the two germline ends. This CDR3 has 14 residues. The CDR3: CASSIGYSNQPQHF. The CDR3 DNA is TGTGCCAGTAGTATAGGTTATAGCAATCAGCCCCAGCATTTT. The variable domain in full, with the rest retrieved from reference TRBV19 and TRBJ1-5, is DGGITQSPKYLFRKEGQNVTLSCEQNLNHDAMYWYRQDPGQGLRLIYYSQIVNDFQKGDIAEGYSVSREKKESFPLTVTSAQKNPTAFYLCASSIGYSNQPQHFGDGTRLSIL.

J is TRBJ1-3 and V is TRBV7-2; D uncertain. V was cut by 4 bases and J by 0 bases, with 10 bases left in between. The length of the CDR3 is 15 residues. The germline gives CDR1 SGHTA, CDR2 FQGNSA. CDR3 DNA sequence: TGTGCCAGCAGCTGGTCACTAATCTCTGGAAACACCATATATTTT. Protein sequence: CASSWSLISGNTIYF.

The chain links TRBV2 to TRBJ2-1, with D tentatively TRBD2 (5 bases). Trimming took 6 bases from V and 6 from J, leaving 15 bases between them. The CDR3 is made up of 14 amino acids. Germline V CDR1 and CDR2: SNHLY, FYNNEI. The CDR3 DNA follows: TGTGCCAGCAGACCACGTACTAGTGGCAATGAGCAGTTCTTC. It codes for CASRPRTSGNEQFF.

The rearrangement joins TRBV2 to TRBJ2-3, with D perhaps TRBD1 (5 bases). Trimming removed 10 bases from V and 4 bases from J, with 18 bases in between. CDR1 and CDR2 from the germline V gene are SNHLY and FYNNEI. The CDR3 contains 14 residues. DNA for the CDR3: TGTGCCACCCGCGACAGCATGGTCTCAGATACGCAGTATTTT. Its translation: CATRDSMVSDTQYF.

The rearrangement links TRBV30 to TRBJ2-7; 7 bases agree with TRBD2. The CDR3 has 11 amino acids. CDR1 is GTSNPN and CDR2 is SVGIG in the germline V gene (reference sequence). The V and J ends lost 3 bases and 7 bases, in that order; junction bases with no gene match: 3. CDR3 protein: CAWRLGGEQYF. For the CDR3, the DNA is TGTGCCTGGAGGTTGGGGGGGGAGCAGTACTTC.

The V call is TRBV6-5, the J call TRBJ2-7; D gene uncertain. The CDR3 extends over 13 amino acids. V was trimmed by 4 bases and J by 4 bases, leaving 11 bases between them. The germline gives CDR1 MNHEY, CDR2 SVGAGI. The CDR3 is CASSWAEEYEQYF. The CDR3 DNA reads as TGTGCCAGCAGTTGGGCAGAAGAGTACGAGCAGTACTTC.

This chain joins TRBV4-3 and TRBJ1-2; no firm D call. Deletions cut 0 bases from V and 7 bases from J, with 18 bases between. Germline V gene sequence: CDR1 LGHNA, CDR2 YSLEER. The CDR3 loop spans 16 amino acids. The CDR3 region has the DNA TGCGCCAGCAGCCAAGATGTGTGGAGTGGCCCCCTTGGCTACACCTTC. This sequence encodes CASSQDVWSGPLGYTF.

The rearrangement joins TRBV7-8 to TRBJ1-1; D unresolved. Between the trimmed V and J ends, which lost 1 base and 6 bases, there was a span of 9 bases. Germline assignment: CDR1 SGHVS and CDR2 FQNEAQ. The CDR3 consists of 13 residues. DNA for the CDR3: TGTGCCAGCAGCTTAGGCGGGCCCGCTGAAGCTTTCTTT. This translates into CASSLGGPAEAFF. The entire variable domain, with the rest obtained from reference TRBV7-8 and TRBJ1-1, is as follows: GAGVSQSPRYKVAKRGQDVALRCDPISGHVSLFWYQQALGQGPEFLTYFQNEAQLDKSGLPSDRFFAERPEGSVSTLKIQRTQQEDSAVYLCASSLGGPAEAFFGQGTRLTVV.

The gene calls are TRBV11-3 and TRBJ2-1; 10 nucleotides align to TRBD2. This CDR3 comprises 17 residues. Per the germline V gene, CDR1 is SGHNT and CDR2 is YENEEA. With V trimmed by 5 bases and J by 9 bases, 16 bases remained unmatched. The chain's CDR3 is CASSAYISSGGAGEQFF. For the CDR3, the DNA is TGTGCCAGCAGCGCATACATCTCCAGCGGGGGGGCCGGTGAGCAGTTCTTC. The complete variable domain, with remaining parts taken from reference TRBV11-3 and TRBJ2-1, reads EAGVVQSPRYKIIEKKQPVAFWCNPISGHNTLYWYLQNLGQGPELLIRYENEEAVDDSQLPKDRFSAERLKGVDSTLKIQPAELGDSAVYLCASSAYISSGGAGEQFFGPGTRLTVL.

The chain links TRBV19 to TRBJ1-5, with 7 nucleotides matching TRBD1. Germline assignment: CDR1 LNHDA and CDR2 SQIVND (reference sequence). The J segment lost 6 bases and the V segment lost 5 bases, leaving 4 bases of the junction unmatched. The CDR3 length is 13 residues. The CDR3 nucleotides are TGTGCCAGTAGTCTTCAGGGGGGTCAGCCCCAGCATTTT. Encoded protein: CASSLQGGQPQHF. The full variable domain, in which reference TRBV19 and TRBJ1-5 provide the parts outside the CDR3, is DGGITQSPKYLFRKEGQNVTLSCEQNLNHDAMYWYRQDPGQGLRLIYYSQIVNDFQKGDIAEGYSVSREKKESFPLTVTSAQKNPTAFYLCASSLQGGQPQHFGDGTRLSIL.

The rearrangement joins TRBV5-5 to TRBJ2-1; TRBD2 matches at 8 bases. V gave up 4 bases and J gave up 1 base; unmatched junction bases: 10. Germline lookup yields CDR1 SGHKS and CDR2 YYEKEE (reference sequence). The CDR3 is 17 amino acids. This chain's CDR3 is CASSPSLAGSSYNEQFF. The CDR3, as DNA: TGTGCCAGCAGCCCTAGCTTAGCGGGGTCATCCTACAATGAGCAGTTCTTC.

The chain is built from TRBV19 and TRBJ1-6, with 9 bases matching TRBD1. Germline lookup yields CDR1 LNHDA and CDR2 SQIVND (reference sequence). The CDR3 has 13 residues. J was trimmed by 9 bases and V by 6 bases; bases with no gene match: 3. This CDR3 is CASRGQGGSPLHF. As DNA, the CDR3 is TGTGCCAGTAGGGGACAGGGTGGTTCACCCCTCCACTTT.

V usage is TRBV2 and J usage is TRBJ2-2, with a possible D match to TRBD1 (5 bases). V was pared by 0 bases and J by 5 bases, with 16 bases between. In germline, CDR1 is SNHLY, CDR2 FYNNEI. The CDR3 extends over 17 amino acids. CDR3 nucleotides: TGTGCCAGCAGTGAAGCGGTCACCAGGGTTAATACCGGGGAGCTGTTTTTT. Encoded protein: CASSEAVTRVNTGELFF.

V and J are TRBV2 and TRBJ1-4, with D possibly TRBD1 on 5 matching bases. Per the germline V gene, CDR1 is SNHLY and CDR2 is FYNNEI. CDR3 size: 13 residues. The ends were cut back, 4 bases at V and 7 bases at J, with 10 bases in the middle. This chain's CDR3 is CASSGQGGEKLFF. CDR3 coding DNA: TGTGCCAGCAGTGGCCAGGGAGGTGAAAAACTGTTTTTT.

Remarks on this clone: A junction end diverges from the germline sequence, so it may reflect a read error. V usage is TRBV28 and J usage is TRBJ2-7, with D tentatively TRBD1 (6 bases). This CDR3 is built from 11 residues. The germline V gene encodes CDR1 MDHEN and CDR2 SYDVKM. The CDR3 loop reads CASSQGGQLRF. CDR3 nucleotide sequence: TGTGCCAGCAGCCAGGGTGGACAGCTCCGATTC. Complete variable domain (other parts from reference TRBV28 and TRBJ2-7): DVKVTQSSRYLVKRTGEKVFLECVQDMDHENMFWYRQDPGLGLRLIYFSYDVKMKEKGDIPEGYSVSREKKERFSLILESASTNQTSMYLCASSQGGQLRFGPGTRLTVT.

As DNA, the CDR3 is TGTGCCAGCAGCGTAGGCCTGGCGGACTCTGGAAACACCATATATTTT. Translating gives CASSVGLADSGNTIYF. The V and J genes are TRBV9 and TRBJ1-3, with unresolved D. The CDR3 covers 16 residues. Germline V CDR1 and CDR2: SGDLS, YYNGEE. The V and J ends lost 0 bases and 0 bases respectively, with 10 bases between them.

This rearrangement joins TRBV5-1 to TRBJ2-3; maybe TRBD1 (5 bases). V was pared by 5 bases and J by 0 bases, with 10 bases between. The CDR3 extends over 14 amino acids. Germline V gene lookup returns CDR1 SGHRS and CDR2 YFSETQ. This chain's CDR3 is CASRAGPSTDTQYF. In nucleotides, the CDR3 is TGCGCCAGCAGGGCAGGGCCTAGCACAGATACGCAGTATTTT.

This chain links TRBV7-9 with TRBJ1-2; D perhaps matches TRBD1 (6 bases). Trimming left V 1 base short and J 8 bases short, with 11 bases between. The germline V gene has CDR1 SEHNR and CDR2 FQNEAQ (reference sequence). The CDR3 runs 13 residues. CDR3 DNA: TGTGCCAGCAGCTTAGGCCAGGGGAACGGCTACACCTTC. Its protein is CASSLGQGNGYTF.

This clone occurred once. This CDR3 reads CASSKSELGQRGSPLHF. In DNA form, the CDR3 reads TGTGCCAGCAGCAAGAGCGAGCTCGGCCAAAGAGGCTCACCCCTCCACTTT. This chain links TRBV2 with TRBJ1-6; D not resolved. Deletions cut 6 bases from V and 10 bases from J, with 25 bases between. The CDR3 runs to 17 residues. Germline CDR1 reads SNHLY; CDR2 reads FYNNEI.

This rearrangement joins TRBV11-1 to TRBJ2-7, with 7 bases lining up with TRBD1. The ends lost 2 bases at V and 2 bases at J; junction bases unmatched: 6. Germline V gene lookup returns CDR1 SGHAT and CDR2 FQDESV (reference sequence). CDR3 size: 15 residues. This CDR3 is CASSLQGQQTYEQYF. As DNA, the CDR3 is TGTGCCAGCAGCTTACAGGGACAGCAGACCTACGAGCAGTACTTC.

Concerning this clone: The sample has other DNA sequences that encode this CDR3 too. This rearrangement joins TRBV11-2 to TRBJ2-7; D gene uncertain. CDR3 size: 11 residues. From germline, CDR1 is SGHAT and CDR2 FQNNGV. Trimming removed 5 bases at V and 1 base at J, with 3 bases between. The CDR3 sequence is CASSPSYEQYF. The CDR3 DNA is TGTGCCAGCAGCCCATCCTACGAGCAGTACTTC.

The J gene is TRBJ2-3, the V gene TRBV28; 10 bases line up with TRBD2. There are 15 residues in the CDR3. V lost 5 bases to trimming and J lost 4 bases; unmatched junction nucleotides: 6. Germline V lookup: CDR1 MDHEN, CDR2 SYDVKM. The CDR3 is CASSEAGGRADTQYF. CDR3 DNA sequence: TGTGCCAGCAGTGAAGCGGGGGGGCGGGCAGATACGCAGTATTTT.

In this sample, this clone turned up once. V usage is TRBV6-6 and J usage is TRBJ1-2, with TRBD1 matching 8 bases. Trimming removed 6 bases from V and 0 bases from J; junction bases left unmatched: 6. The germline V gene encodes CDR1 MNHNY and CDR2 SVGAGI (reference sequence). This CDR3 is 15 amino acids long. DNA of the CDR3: TGTGCCAGCAGGATAACAGGGGGGCCTAACTATGGCTACACCTTC. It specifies CASRITGGPNYGYTF.

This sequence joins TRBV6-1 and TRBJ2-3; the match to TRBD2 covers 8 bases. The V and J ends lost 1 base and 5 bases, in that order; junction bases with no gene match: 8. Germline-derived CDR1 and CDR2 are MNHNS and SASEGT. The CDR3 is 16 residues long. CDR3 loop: CASSEVSGGMVDTQYF. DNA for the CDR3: TGTGCCAGCAGTGAAGTGAGCGGGGGAATGGTAGATACGCAGTATTTT.

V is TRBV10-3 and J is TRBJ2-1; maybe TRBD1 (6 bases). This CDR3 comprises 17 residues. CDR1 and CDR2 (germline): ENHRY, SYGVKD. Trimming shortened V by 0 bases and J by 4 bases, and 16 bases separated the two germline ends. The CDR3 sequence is CAISESKARGKYNEQFF. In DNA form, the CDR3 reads TGTGCCATCAGTGAGTCGAAGGCGAGGGGGAAATACAATGAGCAGTTCTTC.

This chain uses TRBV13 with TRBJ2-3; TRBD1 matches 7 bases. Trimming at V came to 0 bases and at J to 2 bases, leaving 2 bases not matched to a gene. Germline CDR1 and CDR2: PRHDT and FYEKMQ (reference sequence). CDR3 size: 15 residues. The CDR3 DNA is TGTGCCAGCAGCTTAGGGGACAGGTACACAGATACGCAGTATTTT. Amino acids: CASSLGDRYTDTQYF.

CDR3 in DNA: TGTGCCAGTCCGACAGGTTCAGGAAACACCATATATTTT. It yields the protein CASPTGSGNTIYF. The chain links TRBV19 to TRBJ1-3; maybe TRBD1 (6 bases). V lost 8 bases, J lost 4 bases, and 12 bases lay in between. This CDR3 spans 13 amino acids. The germline CDR1 and CDR2 sequences are LNHDA and SQIVND (reference sequence).

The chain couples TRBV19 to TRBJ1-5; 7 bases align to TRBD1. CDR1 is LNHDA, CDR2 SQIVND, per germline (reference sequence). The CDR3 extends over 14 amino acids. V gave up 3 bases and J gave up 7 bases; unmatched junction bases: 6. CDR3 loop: CASSIRTGDQPQHF. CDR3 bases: TGTGCCAGTAGTATCCGGACAGGAGACCAGCCCCAGCATTTT.

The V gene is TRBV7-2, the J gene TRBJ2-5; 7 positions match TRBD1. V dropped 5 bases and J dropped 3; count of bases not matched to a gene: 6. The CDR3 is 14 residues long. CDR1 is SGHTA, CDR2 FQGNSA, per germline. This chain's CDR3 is CASSRDRVKETQYF. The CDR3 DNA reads TGTGCCAGCAGCCGTGACAGGGTTAAAGAGACCCAGTACTTC.

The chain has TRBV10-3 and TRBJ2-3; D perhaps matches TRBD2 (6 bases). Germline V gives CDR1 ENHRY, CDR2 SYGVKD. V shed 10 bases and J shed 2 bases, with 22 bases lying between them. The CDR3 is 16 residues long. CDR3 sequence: CASQDAGPKLTDTQYF. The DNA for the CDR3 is TGTGCCAGCCAAGATGCGGGGCCCAAGCTCACAGATACGCAGTATTTT.

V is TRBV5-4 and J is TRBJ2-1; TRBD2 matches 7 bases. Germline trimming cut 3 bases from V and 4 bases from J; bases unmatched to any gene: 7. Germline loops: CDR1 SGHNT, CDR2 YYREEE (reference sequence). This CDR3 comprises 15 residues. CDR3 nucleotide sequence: TGTGCCAGCAGCTCCACGCTAGCGGAATACAATGAGCAGTTCTTC. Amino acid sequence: CASSSTLAEYNEQFF.